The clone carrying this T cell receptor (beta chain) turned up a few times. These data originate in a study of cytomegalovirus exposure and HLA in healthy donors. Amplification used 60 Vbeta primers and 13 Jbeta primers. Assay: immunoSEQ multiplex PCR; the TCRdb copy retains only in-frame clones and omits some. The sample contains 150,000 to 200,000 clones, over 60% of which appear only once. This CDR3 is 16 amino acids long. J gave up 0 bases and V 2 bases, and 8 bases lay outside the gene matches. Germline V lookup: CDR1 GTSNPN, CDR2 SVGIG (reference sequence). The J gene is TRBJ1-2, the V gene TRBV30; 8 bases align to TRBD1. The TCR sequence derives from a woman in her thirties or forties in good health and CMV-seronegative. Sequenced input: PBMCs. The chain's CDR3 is CAWSPGGPASNYGYTF. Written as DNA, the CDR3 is TGTGCCTGGAGTCCAGGGGGCCCCGCTTCTAACTATGGCTACACCTTC. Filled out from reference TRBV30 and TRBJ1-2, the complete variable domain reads SQTIHQWPATLVQPVGSPLSLECTVEGTSNPNLYWYRQAAGRGLQLLFYSVGIGQISSEVPQNLSASRPQDRQFILSSKKLLLSDSGFYLCAWSPGGPASNYGYTFGSGTRLTVV.